Below, 22 T cell receptor beta chains from the same sample are listed, as sequenced in a study of T cell changes during pregnancy in multiple sclerosis. Produced via immunoSEQ multiplex PCR; TCRdb's table is partial and in-frame only. The sample consists of tens of thousands of clones, 93% of them appearing once. The sample in question was peripheral blood, obtained after pregnancy. The receptors were gathered from a female donor with multiple sclerosis, enrolled in a pregnancy study.

The genes are TRBV5-6 and TRBJ2-1; 9 nucleotides agree with TRBD2. There are 15 residues in the CDR3. Germline CDR1 is SGHDT and CDR2 is YYEEEE. The ends lost 4 bases at V and 7 bases at J; junction bases unmatched: 9. CDR3 protein: CASSPAGGIKNEQFF. DNA for the CDR3: TGTGCCAGCAGCCCAGCGGGAGGAATAAAAAATGAGCAGTTCTTC. Drawing the rest from reference TRBV5-6 and TRBJ2-1, the complete variable domain is DAGVTQSPTHLIKTRGQQVTLRCSPKSGHDTVSWYQQALGQGPQFIFQYYEEEERQRGNFPDRFSGHQFPNYSSELNVNALLLGDSALYLCASSPAGGIKNEQFFGPGTRLTVL.

The rearrangement links TRBV4-3 to TRBJ2-5, with D uncertain. V was shortened by 2 bases and J by 3 bases, with 13 bases between the two germline ends. The CDR3 covers 15 residues. Per germline, CDR1 LGHNA and CDR2 YSLEER. The CDR3: CASSQSTRTEETQYF. CDR3 in DNA: TGCGCCAGCAGCCAATCAACTCGAACTGAAGAGACCCAGTACTTC.

The V gene is TRBV7-3, the J gene TRBJ2-1; 12 bases match TRBD2. Germline V gene sequence: CDR1 SGHTA, CDR2 FQGTGA. The CDR3 is 15 amino acids. The V and J ends lost 5 bases and 3 bases, in that order; junction bases with no gene match: 2. The CDR3, as DNA: TGTGCCAGCAGCCAGGGACTAGCGGGCTACAATGAGCAGTTCTTC. As protein: CASSQGLAGYNEQFF.

The rearrangement joins TRBV7-2 to TRBJ2-3; D is possibly TRBD2 (6 bases). The CDR3 length is 15 residues. Germline assignment: CDR1 SGHTA and CDR2 FQGNSA. Trimming left V 3 bases short and J 5 bases short, with 15 bases between. CDR3 residues: CASSLRRDRGDTQYF. CDR3 nucleotide sequence: TGTGCCAGCAGCTTGCGGCGGGATCGCGGAGATACGCAGTATTTT.

The rearrangement links TRBV11-2 to TRBJ1-2; no clear D. Germline loops: CDR1 SGHAT, CDR2 FQNNGV. This CDR3 has 11 residues. Trimming left V 7 bases short and J 5 bases short, with 8 bases between. As DNA, the CDR3 is TGTGCCAGCACCAGGTCTTATGGCTACACCTTC. Translated: CASTRSYGYTF. The full variable domain, rest sourced from reference TRBV11-2 and TRBJ1-2, is EAGVAQSPRYKIIEKRQSVAFWCNPISGHATLYWYQQILGQGPKLLIQFQNNGVVDDSQLPKDRFSAERLKGVDSTLKIQPAKLEDSAVYLCASTRSYGYTFGSGTRLTVV.

In the case of this clone: The germline gene is not matched at one end of the junction; a read error may be the cause. The rearrangement joins TRBV28 to TRBJ2-7, with D uncertain. CDR1 and CDR2 from the germline V gene are MDHEN and SYDVKM. This CDR3 spans 13 amino acids. CDR3 loop: CASSFTRIYVQYF. The DNA of the CDR3 is TGTGCCAGCAGTTTTACCAGGATCTACGTGCAGTACTTC.

The chain recombines TRBV30 with TRBJ2-7; tentative D call: TRBD2 (5 bases). CDR1 and CDR2 (germline): GTSNPN, SVGIG (reference sequence). CDR3 length: 12 amino acids. V was clipped by 4 bases and J by 4 bases, with 11 bases between them. CDR3 sequence: CAWTPREYEQYF. CDR3 nucleotides: TGTGCCTGGACCCCGAGGGAATACGAGCAGTACTTC.

V gene TRBV9 combines with J gene TRBJ2-1, with TRBD2 matching over 10 bases. Trimming removed 4 bases from V and 7 bases from J; junction bases left unmatched: 11. Germline lookup yields CDR1 SGDLS and CDR2 YYNGEE. The CDR3 runs to 16 residues. The CDR3 DNA follows: TGTGCCAGCAGCCCATTAGGCCCGACTAGCGGGAATGAGCAGTTCTTC. Translated: CASSPLGPTSGNEQFF.

The rearrangement links TRBV10-3 to TRBJ2-7; possible D gene TRBD1, 5 bases. Between the trimmed V and J ends, which lost 3 bases and 1 base, there was a span of 10 bases. Germline CDR1 is ENHRY and CDR2 is SYGVKD. The CDR3 loop spans 14 amino acids. This chain's CDR3 is CAISDVRESYEQYF. In DNA, the CDR3 is TGTGCCATCAGTGACGTCAGGGAATCCTACGAGCAGTACTTC.

V usage is TRBV12-2 and J usage is TRBJ2-3; the table's D call of TRBD2 was not tested on the DNA. TRBV12-2 constitutes a pseudogene. The CDR3 contains 16 residues. The CDR3 DNA sequence: TGTGCAAGTCGCGCACGACTAGCGGGAACGGGAGATACGCAGTATTTT. It yields the protein CASRARLAGTGDTQYF.

The V call is TRBV7-3, the J call TRBJ2-3; D ambiguous. The V gene lost 2 bases and the J gene lost 3 bases, with 12 bases spanning the gap. From germline, CDR1 is SGHTA and CDR2 FQGTGA. The CDR3 runs 15 residues. DNA of the CDR3: TGTGCCAGCAGCTTAGTACAGAGCCAAACAGATACGCAGTATTTT. This gives the protein CASSLVQSQTDTQYF.

The chain carries TRBV19 and TRBJ2-7, with TRBD2 matching 9 bases. Per germline, CDR1 LNHDA and CDR2 SQIVND (reference sequence). After removal of 4 bases from V and 3 bases from J, the junction contained 1 base not matched to a gene. CDR3 length: 13 residues. The DNA of the CDR3 is TGTGCCAGTAGTAGTAGCGGGGGCTACGAGCAGTACTTC. Translating gives CASSSSGGYEQYF.

V usage is TRBV14 and J usage is TRBJ2-7, with D tentatively TRBD2 (6 bases). Trimming left V 4 bases short and J 4 bases short, with 20 bases between. The germline V gene has CDR1 SGHDN and CDR2 FVKESK. CDR3 length: 16 residues. The CDR3: CASSLRTGVVIYEQYF. In DNA, the CDR3 is TGTGCCAGCAGCCTACGGACGGGAGTAGTCATTTACGAGCAGTACTTC. The full variable domain, its missing parts supplied by reference TRBV14 and TRBJ2-7, is EAGVTQFPSHSVIEKGQTVTLRCDPISGHDNLYWYRRVMGKEIKFLLHFVKESKQDESGMPNNRFLAERTGGTYSTLKVQPAELEDSGVYFCASSLRTGVVIYEQYFGPGTRLTVT.

This clone appeared once. V and J are TRBV7-2 and TRBJ1-3; no clear D gene. V was trimmed by 0 bases and J by 3 bases, leaving 15 bases between them. Germline CDR1 is SGHTA and CDR2 is FQGNSA. The CDR3 has 17 amino acids. DNA for the CDR3: TGTGCCAGCAGCTTAGCCCCCGCCTCAATCGGTGGAAACACCATATATTTT. Translating gives CASSLAPASIGGNTIYF.

The chain couples TRBV27 to TRBJ2-1, with 13 bases fitting TRBD2. The CDR3 spans 18 residues. Trimming took 5 bases from V and 7 from J; bases not matched to a gene: 14. Germline V gene sequence: CDR1 MNHEY, CDR2 SMNVEV (reference sequence). CDR3 sequence (DNA): TGTGCCAGCAGTAAACCTCTGGGACTAGCGGGACGACAGAATGAGCAGTTCTTC. Its protein product is CASSKPLGLAGRQNEQFF.

The genes are TRBV19 and TRBJ2-1, with 13 bases aligning to TRBD2. Trimming at V came to 5 bases and at J to 2 bases, leaving 3 bases not matched to a gene. CDR1 LNHDA and CDR2 SQIVND come from the germline V gene (reference sequence). The CDR3 is made up of 16 amino acids. The CDR3 region has the DNA TGTGCCAGTAGTCCGGGACTAGCGGGGACCTACAATGAGCAGTTCTTC. Amino acids: CASSPGLAGTYNEQFF.

The chain has TRBV6-5 and TRBJ2-5; D not certain. From germline, CDR1 is MNHEY and CDR2 SVGAGI. The CDR3 is made up of 11 amino acids. V was cut by 7 bases and J by 5 bases, with 8 bases left in between. CDR3: CASTNWETQYF. DNA for the CDR3: TGTGCCAGCACCAACTGGGAGACCCAGTACTTC.

The genes are TRBV11-3 and TRBJ1-6; maybe TRBD1 (6 bases). The CDR3 is 12 amino acids. The germline gives CDR1 SGHNT, CDR2 YENEEA. Trimming left V 5 bases short and J 8 bases short, with 7 bases between. The CDR3 sequence is CASSRQDSPLHF. CDR3 DNA sequence: TGTGCCAGCAGCCGACAGGATTCACCCCTCCACTTT.

The rearrangement joins TRBV6-5 to TRBJ1-1; 9 bases are shared with TRBD1. The CDR3 spans 14 residues. Trimming removed 4 bases from V and 7 bases from J; junction bases left unmatched: 7. CDR1 is MNHEY, CDR2 SVGAGI, per germline. The CDR3 nucleotides are TGTGCCAGCAGTTTATGGGACAGGGAGGATGAAGCTTTCTTT. Translated: CASSLWDREDEAFF.

The chain couples TRBV7-2 to TRBJ2-3, with D possibly being TRBD2 (5 bases). The CDR3 is 15 amino acids. Germline V CDR1 and CDR2: SGHTA, FQGNSA. The ends were cut back, 3 bases at V and 0 bases at J, with 10 bases in the middle. The CDR3 reads CASSLNGGSTDTQYF. Here the CDR3 DNA reads TGTGCCAGCAGCTTGAATGGAGGAAGCACAGATACGCAGTATTTT. The entire variable domain, with the rest obtained from reference TRBV7-2 and TRBJ2-3, is as follows: GAGVSQSPSNKVTEKGKDVELRCDPISGHTALYWYRQSLGQGLEFLIYFQGNSAPDKSGLPSDRFSAERTGGSVSTLTIQRTQQEDSAVYLCASSLNGGSTDTQYFGPGTRLTVL.

V gene TRBV27 combines with J gene TRBJ1-2; 7 positions match TRBD1. The CDR3 sequence is 15 residues long. The J segment lost 3 bases and the V segment lost 5 bases, leaving 9 bases of the junction unmatched. CDR1 is MNHEY, CDR2 SMNVEV, per germline (reference sequence). This chain's CDR3 is CASSPTTGDYYGYTF. CDR3 coding DNA: TGTGCCAGCAGTCCGACCACAGGGGATTACTATGGCTACACCTTC.

The chain carries TRBV9 and TRBJ2-5; D ambiguous. In germline, CDR1 is SGDLS, CDR2 YYNGEE. The germline V and J ends were trimmed by 4 bases and 7 bases, with 11 bases remaining between them. This CDR3 region has 12 residues. CDR3 loop: CASSLTGGTQYF. CDR3 sequence (DNA): TGTGCCAGCAGCCTTACGGGTGGGACCCAGTACTTC.